The 3 T cell receptor beta chains below come from one sample, sequenced in a study of cytomegalovirus exposure and HLA in healthy donors (dated by TCRdb to 2017 to 2019). The library was produced with the immunoSEQ multiplex PCR assay. The multiplex PCR relied on a mix of 60 forward primers for TCR Vbeta segments and 13 reverse primers for TCR Jbeta segments. In TCRdb, the immuneACCESS table is reduced to in-frame sequences with V and J assigned. These tables do not hold every clone; where another copy was compared, an unresolved V gene accounts for under half, and the others remain unexplained. Within this sample are over 100,000 clones, with roughly 80% of them counted one time only. Of the sample, 22% falls within the top ten clones. The sequenced material came from PBMCs. The receptor set was obtained from a man aged 25-40 years in good health and CMV-seropositive.

The chain combines TRBV9 with TRBJ2-3; D uncertain. The CDR3 spans 13 residues. Germline values: CDR1 SGDLS, CDR2 YYNGEE. Trimming shortened V by 3 bases and J by 4 bases, and 9 bases separated the two germline ends. The CDR3 nucleotides are TGTGCCAGCAGCGCCCTAGGTGCAGATACGCAGTATTTT. The encoded protein is CASSALGADTQYF.

The J gene is TRBJ1-1, the V gene TRBV29-1; TRBD1 is a possible D gene (6 bases). Deletions cut 0 bases from V and 5 bases from J, with 22 bases between. Germline V gives CDR1 SQVTM, CDR2 ANQGSEA. The length of the CDR3 is 17 residues. In DNA form, the CDR3 reads TGCAGCGTTGAAGATCTGTTGGGCCTGACAGGACGAACTGAAGCTTTCTTT. It specifies CSVEDLLGLTGRTEAFF.

The rearrangement joins TRBV15 to TRBJ2-3; 9 bases match TRBD2. The CDR3 totals 15 residues. After removal of 0 bases from V and 8 bases from J, the junction contained 6 bases not matched to a gene. Germline lookup yields CDR1 LNHNV and CDR2 YYDKDF (reference sequence). CDR3 DNA sequence: TGTGCCACCAGCAGAGATTATAGCGGGAGAGGTACGCAGTATTTT. Translated, it gives CATSRDYSGRGTQYF.